This T cell receptor (beta chain) was profiled in a study of tumor and adjacent non-tumor tissue in lung cancer. Background on the study: The cohort had about a dozen adenocarcinoma, a couple of squamous cell and 1 small cell patients. On average, productive TCRbeta reads reached about 4.17 million per sample. Study-wide results and limits: Tumor TCR diversity, when higher, was linked to shorter survival.

Remarks on this clonotype: Its target is not known.

RNA was extracted from bulk tissue without any cell sorting. This non-tumor lung sample came from over 3 cm beyond the tumor edge. Donors were chemotherapy-naive, newly diagnosed lung cancer surgical patients in China, August–late 2014. The CDR3 is made up of 17 amino acids. V shed 1 base and J shed 8 bases, with 21 bases lying between them. Per the germline V gene, CDR1 is SGHDN and CDR2 is FVKESK. Three rounds of nested PCR, following a modified ARM-PCR protocol, produced the TCRbeta library. Via MiXCR, TCRdb re-called the multiplex PCR reads, giving one row per CDR3 protein. The sample holds some 95,000 distinct CDR3 sequences, 75% to 85% seen once.

J is TRBJ2-4 and V is TRBV14, with D possibly TRBD2 on 5 matching bases. The receptor was derived from a man between 60 and 75 years old with small cell lung cancer. The sequencing sample was made of distant non-tumor lung tissue. The CDR3 loop is CASSQGGRGNLIYIQYF. CDR3 in DNA: TGTGCCAGCAGCCAAGGAGGCCGGGGAAACCTTATCTACATTCAGTACTTC.